The source of this T cell receptor (beta chain) is a study of blood T cell repertoires in COVID-19. Trimming pared 2 bases from V and 1 base from J, leaving 8 bases between. The CDR3 contains 13 residues. Germline CDR1 and CDR2: GTSNPN and SVGIG (reference sequence). Sequencing was performed with immunoSEQ multiplex PCR; in TCRdb, only in-frame clones are kept and a portion is missing. The table shows 70,000 to 95,000 clones, with about 90% occurring only once. Sequencing used peripheral blood. V and J are TRBV30 and TRBJ2-5, with D perhaps TRBD1 (5 bases). The sequence was obtained from a woman older than 75 with acute or convalescent COVID-19. Here the CDR3 DNA reads TGTGCCTGGAGTAGGGGTGCCCAAGAGACCCAGTACTTC. Translated: CAWSRGAQETQYF. Complete variable domain (other parts from reference TRBV30 and TRBJ2-5): SQTIHQWPATLVQPVGSPLSLECTVEGTSNPNLYWYRQAAGRGLQLLFYSVGIGQISSEVPQNLSASRPQDRQFILSSKKLLLSDSGFYLCAWSRGAQETQYFGPGTRLLVL.